The source of this T cell receptor (beta chain) is a study of T-cell memory formation after mild COVID-19 (dated by TCRdb to the early 2020s). Looking at the study overall: Most TCR sequence clusters were specific to one of the two donors. The cohort comprised two young, previously healthy adult volunteers, one female and one male. T-cell clones expanding and contracting after mild COVID-19 in a couple of donors were tracked by longitudinal TCRalpha and TCRbeta repertoire sequencing.

Points the paper makes about the study in general: Clones that contracted from day 15 to 85 showed balanced CD4/CD8 phenotypes, whereas a second wave of clones that expanded from day 15 to 37 leaned towards CD4+. The study covered only a couple of mild cases, and larger cohorts including severe cases with pre-infection samples were considered necessary. Contracting CD4+ clones were found mainly in CM and EM memory subsets, while CD8+ clones were enriched in EMRA. Some responding clones were found in pre-infection memory, which suggests that pre-existing cross-reactive memory T cells took part in the SARS-CoV-2 response. Whether the second-wave clones peaking on day 37 were SARS-CoV-2 specific was not confirmed.

Ficoll-Paque density gradient centrifugation was the method used to isolate PBMCs. V lost 3 bases and J lost 4 bases; the stretch between them is 9 bases long. The germline V gene supplies CDR1 MGHRA and CDR2 YSYEKL. Counted from cysteine to phenylalanine, this CDR3 has 13 amino acids. The entry retains the CDR3 DNA only, 39 bases that are in frame from base 1. This clonotype was seen repeatedly, ten times or more. What this receptor recognizes is not known. There are no base qualities to consult, and no much larger clone falls within one base. Reads for this sample came from an Illumina NovaSeq 6000. TCRalpha and TCRbeta cDNA libraries were built by 5'RACE with constant-segment primers, adding sample barcodes and unique molecular identifiers. RNA was extracted from every sample with Trizol reagent. Amplification of the libraries took two PCR steps, and the second step added a second sample barcode plus Illumina TruSeq adapters. Libraries were sequenced on an Illumina NovaSeq with 2 x 150 bp paired-end reads. Turning to the authors' computational methods: Demultiplexing of reads and collapsing into UMI-guided consensus sequences were performed with migec v1.2.7. Using mixcr v2.1.11, UMI consensuses were aligned to TRA and TRB V and J templates and then assembled into clonotypes. Expanded or contracted clonotypes were those called significant by both edgeR and NoisET, with noise models trained on biological replicates. For edgeR calls, the cutoffs were a false discovery rate-adjusted p below 0.01 and a log2 fold-change threshold of 1. PCA with hierarchical clustering of max-normalized trajectories of the 1000 most abundant clonotypes was used as exploratory dynamics analysis. Separately sequenced CD4+ and CD8+ repertoires were used to assign a CD4 or CD8 phenotype to each responding clone. The public sequencing data were trimmed at Q25 with fastp and processed into clonotypes with MiXCR by TCRdb, which kept only in-frame beta chains. Every entry covers one CDR3 protein and lists the most common genes and DNA from its rows. The authors' filters were not applied to this entry. Recorded for this sample are approximately 42,000 distinct CDR3 sequences; less than 8% of them occurred a single time. The ten largest clones add up to 0.6% to 1% of the sample.

The clonotype was recovered from an adult who had mild COVID-19 (a few samples of this study predate the infection). The sample titles of this study are shuffled in the database, so cell type and time point are left out. Specimen: PBMCs or a T cell subset sorted from them (not recorded which). The chain is assembled from TRBV4-1 and TRBJ1-2, with an unclear D gene assignment. The nucleotide sequence reads TGCGCCAGCAGCCAGCCCGAGCTCTATGGCTACACCTTC. This codes for CASSQPELYGYTF.